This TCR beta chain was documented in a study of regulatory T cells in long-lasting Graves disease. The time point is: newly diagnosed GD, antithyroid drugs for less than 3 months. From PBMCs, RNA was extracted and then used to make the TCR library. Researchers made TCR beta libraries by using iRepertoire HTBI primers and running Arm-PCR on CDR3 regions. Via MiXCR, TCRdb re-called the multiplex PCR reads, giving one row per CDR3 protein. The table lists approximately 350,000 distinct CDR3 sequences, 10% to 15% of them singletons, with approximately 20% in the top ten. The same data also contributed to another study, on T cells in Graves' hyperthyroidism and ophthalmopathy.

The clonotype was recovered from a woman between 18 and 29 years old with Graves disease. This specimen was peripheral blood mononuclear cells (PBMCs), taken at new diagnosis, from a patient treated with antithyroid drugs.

Here the CDR3 DNA reads TGTGCCAGCAGCCCCCTAGCGGGACGCACAGATACGCAGTATTTT. It specifies CASSPLAGRTDTQYF. V gene TRBV4-2 combines with J gene TRBJ2-3, with 9 nucleotides matching TRBD2. V lost 4 bases to trimming and J lost 1 base; unmatched junction nucleotides: 3. Germline loops: CDR1 LGHNA, CDR2 YNFKEQ. This CDR3 has 15 residues.